This T cell receptor (beta chain) was found in a study of CD8 T cells in ankylosing spondylitis. Findings and caveats of the study: A TCR beta motif of about eight highly homologous variants appeared characteristic of ankylosing spondylitis blood. Peripheral blood samples showed relatively rare disease-linked clones, and these clones were CD8+.

As for this clonotype: Its antigen is undetermined.

TCRdb re-called the 5' RACE reads through MiXCR, storing one row per CDR3 protein. Here the sample spans hundreds of thousands of distinct CDR3 sequences, 12% being singletons. Sequencing used blood, either unsorted or a sorted T cell fraction (not recorded which). The TCR was taken from a male donor with ankylosing spondylitis.

CDR3 in DNA: TGCAGTGCTAGAGGTATTACAGGGGCCCCCTCTGGGGCCAACGTCCTGACTTTC. It yields the protein CSARGITGAPSGANVLTF. This rearrangement joins TRBV20-1 to TRBJ2-6; 7 nucleotides line up with TRBD1. The germline gives CDR1 DFQATT, CDR2 SNEGSKA (reference sequence). The CDR3 has 18 amino acids. V was pared by 1 base and J by 0 bases, with 9 bases of the junction left unmatched.